Following are 9 T cell receptor beta chains from one sample sequenced in a study of shared clonotypes between healthy human individuals. Sequenced by immunoSEQ multiplex PCR; TCRdb stores in-frame clones only, minus some. The data contain approximately 810,000 clones, 80% to 95% of them singletons. Naive CD8 cells comprised CD45RO-negative, CCR7-positively selected cells, excluding terminally differentiated effector memory CD45RA+ cells. Sequenced input: naive CD8+ T cells sorted from blood. The receptors were sampled from a man aged 25-45 years in good health.

This chain links TRBV6-6 with TRBJ2-2; D is possibly TRBD2 (6 bases). V was cut by 0 bases and J by 6 bases, with 14 bases left in between. The CDR3 has 16 residues. CDR1 MNHNY and CDR2 SVGAGI come from the germline V gene (reference sequence). In DNA form, the CDR3 reads TGTGCCAGCAGTTACTCGGGCGGACTATCCGCCGGGGAGCTGTTTTTT. Protein: CASSYSGGLSAGELFF.

This clone was observed a handful of times. This chain uses TRBV5-8 with TRBJ1-5, with 8 bases identical to TRBD1. CDR3 length: 14 amino acids. Germline CDR1 SGHTS, CDR2 YDEGEE. V shed 0 bases and J 5 bases; nucleotides not matched to a gene: 1. CDR3 in DNA: TGTGCCAGCAGCTTGGTGGACAGGGATCAGCCCCAGCATTTT. Translating gives CASSLVDRDQPQHF.

This chain links TRBV7-9 with TRBJ2-5, with 7 bases identical to TRBD1. The J call may not be correct, given that the DNA end is closer to TRBJ2-7. CDR3 length: 16 amino acids. Germline V gene data show CDR1 as SEHNR and CDR2 as FQNEAQ (reference sequence). Here the CDR3 DNA reads TGTGCCAGCAGCTCACCGCGACAGGGTACCGCCTACGAGCAGTACTTC. Amino acids: CASSSPRQGTAYEQYF.

The chain has TRBV11-2 and TRBJ2-1, with 9 bases aligning to TRBD1. This CDR3 is built from 19 residues. The V gene's germline CDR1 is SGHAT and CDR2 FQNNGV. Trimming removed 1 base from V and 8 bases from J; junction bases left unmatched: 18. DNA for the CDR3: TGTGCCAGCAGCTTAGGACGCGGGACAGGGCCGTTCTACGCGGATGAGCAGTTCTTC. Its translation is CASSLGRGTGPFYADEQFF.

The gene calls are TRBV27 and TRBJ2-5; 7 nucleotides align to TRBD2. The CDR3 sequence is 19 residues long. With V trimmed by 6 bases and J by 2 bases, 21 bases remained unmatched. Per the germline V gene, CDR1 is MNHEY and CDR2 is SMNVEV (reference sequence). The CDR3 loop is CASSNLERERGFRQETQYF. The CDR3 DNA reads TGTGCCAGCAGCAACTTGGAGCGGGAAAGGGGTTTTCGACAAGAGACCCAGTACTTC.

This clone was seen only once. This sequence joins TRBV7-8 and TRBJ1-4; no firm D call. There are 12 residues in the CDR3. V lost 7 bases to trimming and J lost 6 bases, with 9 bases between them. Germline values: CDR1 SGHVS, CDR2 FQNEAQ. The CDR3 sequence: CASTRPYEKLFF. DNA of the CDR3: TGTGCCAGCACCCGGCCCTATGAAAAACTGTTTTTT.

The chain employs TRBV6-1 and TRBJ1-1; D ambiguous. CDR1 is MNHNS, CDR2 SASEGT, per germline. The length of the CDR3 is 15 residues. V dropped 2 bases and J dropped 2 bases, with 12 bases sitting between them. CDR3 in amino acids: CASSEPSFLNTEAFF. Here the CDR3 DNA reads TGTGCCAGCAGTGAACCCTCCTTTCTTAACACTGAAGCTTTCTTT.

J is TRBJ2-7 and V is TRBV5-6; D call uncertain. From germline, CDR1 is SGHDT and CDR2 YYEEEE. V was cut by 2 bases and J by 2 bases, with 11 bases left in between. The CDR3 runs to 14 residues. The CDR3 region has the DNA TGTGCCAGCAGCTTTTTGGCAGGACCCTACGAGCAGTACTTC. It yields the protein CASSFLAGPYEQYF.

A note on this clone: One junction end disagrees with the germline gene, perhaps due to a read error. The chain couples TRBV7-7 to TRBJ2-5; TRBD2 might be the D (6 bases). Germline V CDR1 and CDR2: SSHAT, FNYEAQ (reference sequence). The CDR3 is made up of 14 amino acids. The CDR3 here is CASSLGTADETQYF. The CDR3 DNA sequence: TGTGCTAGCAGCCTCGGGACTGCCGACGAGACCCAGTACTTC.